The following is a T cell receptor beta chain sequence with its context. From germline, CDR1 is SEHNR and CDR2 FQNEAQ (reference sequence). This CDR3 contains 15 residues. J gave up 3 bases and V 5 bases, and 7 bases lay outside the gene matches. Original handling: Amplifying reference gene primers gave estimates of nucleated cell counts. Generated by immunoSEQ multiplex PCR, the TCRdb table keeps only in-frame clones and is missing some. That table is the source of V, J and clone size, and D and trimming were worked out from the DNA. This repertoire shows around 270,000 clones, 75% to 90% found once; its top ten account for approximately 4.2%. This record comes from a study of blood T cell repertoires in COVID-19. The overall study: The origin of the acute and convalescent COVID-19 samples was the United States, Italy and Spain. Sources were T cells, B-cell-depleted T cells, or PBMCs; the material itself was cDNA or gDNA.

The sequence was collected from a man aged 40-49 years with acute or convalescent COVID-19. This rearrangement joins TRBV7-9 to TRBJ1-2; 9 bases align to TRBD1. The sequenced sample was peripheral blood. The CDR3 bases are TGTGCCAGCAGCACCGGGACAGGGTTCGACTATGGCTACACCTTC. As protein: CASSTGTGFDYGYTF. Looking up the rest from reference TRBV7-9 and TRBJ1-2 gives the full variable domain: DTGVSQNPRHKITKRGQNVTFRCDPISEHNRLYWYRQTLGQGPEFLTYFQNEAQLEKSRLLSDRFSAERPKGSFSTLEIQRTEQGDSAMYLCASSTGTGFDYGYTFGSGTRLTVV.